Below, one T cell receptor beta chain is given with its context. Its antigen is still unknown. Donors were ostensibly healthy at sampling, although undocumented immune exposures were probable. This record comes from a study of cytomegalovirus exposure and HLA in healthy donors. At the level of the study: Caucasian-associated ancestry cluster membership applied to 75% to 85% of around 400 genotyped donors.

The PCR used 60 Vbeta and 13 Jbeta primers. Under the authors' procedure: In a later analysis, some 80 million unique TCR beta chains included roughly 11 million shared by two or more donors. The protocol was immunoSEQ multiplex PCR, while the TCRdb copy is restricted to in-frame clones and leaves out a portion. V and J calls and clone size follow that table, whereas D and trimming were derived from the DNA. The table includes about 180,000 clones, around 80% detected once. General study points: Rare TCR sequences dominated, though some public TCRs recurred in many donors.

The CDR3 spans 17 residues. V lost 5 bases, J lost 2 bases, and 11 bases stayed unmatched. In germline, CDR1 is SGHTA, CDR2 FQGNSA. This sequence was found in a woman aged 25 to 39 in good health and CMV-seropositive. This sequence joins TRBV7-2 and TRBJ2-3; 9 bases fit TRBD1. The sequenced sample consisted of PBMCs. CDR3 bases: TGTGCCAGCAGCCCAAAATGGGGACAGGGAAACACAGATACGCAGTATTTT. It is translated as CASSPKWGQGNTDTQYF.